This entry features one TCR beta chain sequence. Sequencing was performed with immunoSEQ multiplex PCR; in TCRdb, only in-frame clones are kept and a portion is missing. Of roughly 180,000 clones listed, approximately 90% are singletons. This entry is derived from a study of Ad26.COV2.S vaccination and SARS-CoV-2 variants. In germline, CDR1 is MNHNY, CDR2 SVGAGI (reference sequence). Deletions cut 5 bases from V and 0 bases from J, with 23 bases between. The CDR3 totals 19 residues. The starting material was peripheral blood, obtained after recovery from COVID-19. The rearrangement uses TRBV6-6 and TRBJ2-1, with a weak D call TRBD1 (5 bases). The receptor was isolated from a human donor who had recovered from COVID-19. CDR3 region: CASSPPVRHRLTSYNEQFF. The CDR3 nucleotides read TGTGCCAGCAGTCCCCCAGTCCGACACAGGTTGACCTCCTACAATGAGCAGTTCTTC.